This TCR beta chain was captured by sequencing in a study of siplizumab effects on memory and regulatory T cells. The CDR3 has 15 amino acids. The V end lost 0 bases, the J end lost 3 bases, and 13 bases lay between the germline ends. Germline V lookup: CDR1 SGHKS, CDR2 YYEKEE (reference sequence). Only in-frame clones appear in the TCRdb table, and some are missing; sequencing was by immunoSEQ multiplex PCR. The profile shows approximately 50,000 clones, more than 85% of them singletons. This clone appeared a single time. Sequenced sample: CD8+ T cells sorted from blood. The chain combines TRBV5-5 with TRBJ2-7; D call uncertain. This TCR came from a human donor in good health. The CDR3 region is CASSLAFGRSYEQYF. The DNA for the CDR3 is TGTGCCAGCAGCTTGGCTTTCGGACGGAGCTACGAGCAGTACTTC.